This T cell receptor (beta chain) was identified during a study of OX40 agonist ivuxolimab in advanced cancers. On the study more broadly: About 40% of patients had received prior checkpoint inhibitor therapy.

TCRdb keeps only in-frame clones here, not all; method: immunoSEQ multiplex PCR. Counted here are around 140,000 clones, 90% occurring once; the ten biggest clones make up around 1%. A word on this clone: Antigen unknown.

The CDR3 is made up of 15 amino acids. Unmatched junction bases numbered 6, after V lost 5 bases and J lost 2 bases. Germline-derived CDR1 and CDR2 are SGHNT and YENEEA. Study results and caveats: Some patients without response likewise showed low normalized clonal expansion. Clones of CD4+ and CD8+ blood T cells grew by week 6 at doses of 0.1 to 3.0 mg/kg.

The sequence derives from an adult with an advanced solid tumor such as melanoma, head and neck, liver or kidney cancer. Specimen: CD4+ or CD8+ T cells sorted from blood, collected in a trial of the OX40 agonist ivuxolimab. The V and J genes are TRBV11-3 and TRBJ2-5, with 9 bases fitting TRBD2. The CDR3 DNA sequence: TGTGCCAGCAGCCCCCTAGCGGGATCTCAAGAGACCCAGTACTTC. Translation gives CASSPLAGSQETQYF. Full variable domain (outside the CDR3, taken from reference TRBV11-3 and TRBJ2-5): EAGVVQSPRYKIIEKKQPVAFWCNPISGHNTLYWYLQNLGQGPELLIRYENEEAVDDSQLPKDRFSAERLKGVDSTLKIQPAELGDSAVYLCASSPLAGSQETQYFGPGTRLLVL.